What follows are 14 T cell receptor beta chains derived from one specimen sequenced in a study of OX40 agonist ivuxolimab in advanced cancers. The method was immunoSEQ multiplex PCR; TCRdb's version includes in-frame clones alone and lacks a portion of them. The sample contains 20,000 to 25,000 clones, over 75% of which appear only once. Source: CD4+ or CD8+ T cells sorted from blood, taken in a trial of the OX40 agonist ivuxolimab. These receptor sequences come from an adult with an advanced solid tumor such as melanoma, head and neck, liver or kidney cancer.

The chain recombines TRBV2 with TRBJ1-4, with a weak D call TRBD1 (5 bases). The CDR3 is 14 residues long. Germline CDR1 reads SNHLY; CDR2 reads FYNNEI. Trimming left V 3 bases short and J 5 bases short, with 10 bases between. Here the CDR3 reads CASSDQGPNEKLFF. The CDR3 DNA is TGTGCCAGCAGTGACCAGGGCCCGAATGAAAAACTGTTTTTT.

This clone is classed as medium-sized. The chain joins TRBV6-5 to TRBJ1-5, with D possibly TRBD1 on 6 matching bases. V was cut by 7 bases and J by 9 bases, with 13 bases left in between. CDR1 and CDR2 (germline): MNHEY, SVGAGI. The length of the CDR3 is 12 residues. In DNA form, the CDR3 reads TGTGCCAGCACCACGGGGGCCGGGCCCCAGCATTTT. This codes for CASTTGAGPQHF.

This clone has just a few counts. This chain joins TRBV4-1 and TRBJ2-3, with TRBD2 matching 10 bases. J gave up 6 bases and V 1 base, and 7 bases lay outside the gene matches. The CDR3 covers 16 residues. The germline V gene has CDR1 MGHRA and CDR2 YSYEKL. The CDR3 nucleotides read TGCGCCAGCAGCCAAGTAGCTAGCGGGGGACGGGATACGCAGTATTTT. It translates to CASSQVASGGRDTQYF.

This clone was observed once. Written as DNA, the CDR3 is TGTGCCAGCAGCGGGACTAGCGGGGGTTCGTATTTT. This sequence encodes CASSGTSGGSYF. The gene calls are TRBV7-9 and TRBJ2-3; 14 positions match TRBD2. Germline V gene sequence: CDR1 SEHNR, CDR2 FQNEAQ (reference sequence). The CDR3 consists of 12 residues. J gave up 14 bases and V 5 bases, and 3 bases lay outside the gene matches.

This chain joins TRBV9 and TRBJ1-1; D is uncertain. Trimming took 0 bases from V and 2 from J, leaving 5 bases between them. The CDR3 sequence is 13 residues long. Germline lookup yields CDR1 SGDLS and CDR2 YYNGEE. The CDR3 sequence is CASSVDINTEAFF. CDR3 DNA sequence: TGTGCCAGCAGCGTAGACATAAACACTGAAGCTTTCTTT.

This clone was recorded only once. The DNA of the CDR3 is TGTGCCAGCAGCCCCCGGCCTAGTTCCGAGCAGTACTTC. The encoded protein is CASSPRPSSEQYF. The V call is TRBV5-4, the J call TRBJ2-5; no clear D gene. The DNA end favors TRBJ2-7, so the J call may be wrong. The germline V gene has CDR1 SGHNT and CDR2 YYREEE (reference sequence). The CDR3 runs 13 residues.

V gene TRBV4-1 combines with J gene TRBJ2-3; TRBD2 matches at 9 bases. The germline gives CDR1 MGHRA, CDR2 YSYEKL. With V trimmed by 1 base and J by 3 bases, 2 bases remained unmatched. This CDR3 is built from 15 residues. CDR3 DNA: TGCGCCAGCAGCCAAGGGCGGGGGGGAACAGATACGCAGTATTTT. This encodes CASSQGRGGTDTQYF.

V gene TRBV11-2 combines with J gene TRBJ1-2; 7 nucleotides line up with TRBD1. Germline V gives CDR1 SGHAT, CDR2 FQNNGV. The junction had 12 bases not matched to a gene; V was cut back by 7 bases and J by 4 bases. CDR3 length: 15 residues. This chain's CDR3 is CASTPSRGLGYGYTF. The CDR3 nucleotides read TGTGCCAGCACCCCCAGTAGGGGGCTAGGCTATGGCTACACCTTC. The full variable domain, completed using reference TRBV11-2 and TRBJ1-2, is EAGVAQSPRYKIIEKRQSVAFWCNPISGHATLYWYQQILGQGPKLLIQFQNNGVVDDSQLPKDRFSAERLKGVDSTLKIQPAKLEDSAVYLCASTPSRGLGYGYTFGSGTRLTVV.

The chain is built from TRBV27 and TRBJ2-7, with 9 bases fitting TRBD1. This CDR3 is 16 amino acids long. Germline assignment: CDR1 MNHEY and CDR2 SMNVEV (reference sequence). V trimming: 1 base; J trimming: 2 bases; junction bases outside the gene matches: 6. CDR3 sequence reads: CASSLFQTGGTYEQYF. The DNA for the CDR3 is TGTGCCAGCAGTTTATTTCAGACAGGGGGTACCTACGAGCAGTACTTC.

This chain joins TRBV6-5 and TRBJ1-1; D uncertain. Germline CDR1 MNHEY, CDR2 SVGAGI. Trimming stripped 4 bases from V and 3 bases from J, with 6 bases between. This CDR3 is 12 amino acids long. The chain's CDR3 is CASSFGDTEAFF. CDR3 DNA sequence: TGTGCCAGCAGTTTCGGGGACACTGAAGCTTTCTTT.

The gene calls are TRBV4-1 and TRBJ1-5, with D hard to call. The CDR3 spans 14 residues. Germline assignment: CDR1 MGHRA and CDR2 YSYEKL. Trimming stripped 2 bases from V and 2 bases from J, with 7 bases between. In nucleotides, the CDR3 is TGCGCCAGCAGCCAACAAAGGGGCAATCAGCCCCAGCATTTT. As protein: CASSQQRGNQPQHF.

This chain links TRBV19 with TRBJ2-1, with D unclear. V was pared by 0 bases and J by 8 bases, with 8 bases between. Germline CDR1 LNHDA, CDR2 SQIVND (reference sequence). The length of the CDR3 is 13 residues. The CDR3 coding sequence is TGTGCCAGTAGTATAGACTATATCGATGAGCAGTTCTTC. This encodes CASSIDYIDEQFF.

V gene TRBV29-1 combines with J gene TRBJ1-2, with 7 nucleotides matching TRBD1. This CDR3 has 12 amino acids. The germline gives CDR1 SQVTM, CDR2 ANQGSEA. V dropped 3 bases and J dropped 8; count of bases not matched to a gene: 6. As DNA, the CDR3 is TGCAGCGTTGACGGCAGGGGGAGCGGCTACACCTTC. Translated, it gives CSVDGRGSGYTF.

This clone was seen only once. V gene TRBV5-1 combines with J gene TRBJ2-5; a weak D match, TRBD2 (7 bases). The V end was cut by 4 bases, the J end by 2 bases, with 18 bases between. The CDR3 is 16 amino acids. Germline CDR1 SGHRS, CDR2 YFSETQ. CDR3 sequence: CASSGRGTRYQETQYF. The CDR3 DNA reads TGCGCCAGCAGCGGGAGGGGGACTCGATATCAAGAGACCCAGTACTTC.